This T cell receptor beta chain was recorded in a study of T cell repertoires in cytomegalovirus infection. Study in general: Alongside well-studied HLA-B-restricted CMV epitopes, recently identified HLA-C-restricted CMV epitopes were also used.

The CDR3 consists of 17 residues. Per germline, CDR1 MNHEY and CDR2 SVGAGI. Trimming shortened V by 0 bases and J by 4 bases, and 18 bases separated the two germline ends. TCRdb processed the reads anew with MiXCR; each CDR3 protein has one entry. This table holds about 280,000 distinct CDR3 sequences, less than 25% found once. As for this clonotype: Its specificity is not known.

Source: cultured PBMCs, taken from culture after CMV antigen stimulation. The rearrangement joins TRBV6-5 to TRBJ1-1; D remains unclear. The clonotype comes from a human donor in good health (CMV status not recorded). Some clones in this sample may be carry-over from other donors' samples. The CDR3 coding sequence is TGTGCCAGCAGTTACTCGGTGATAGTAAATCTAGCCACTGAAGCTTTCTTT. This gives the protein CASSYSVIVNLATEAFF.